This T cell receptor beta chain originates from a study of blood T cell repertoires in COVID-19. Background on the study: From T cells, B-cell-depleted T cells, or PBMCs came the material, which was cDNA or gDNA.

This CDR3 contains 13 residues. Germline CDR1 is KGHSH and CDR2 is LQKENI. V lost 1 base and J lost 9, with 9 bases in between. This clone showed up just a few times. Here immunoSEQ multiplex PCR was the method, and the copy in TCRdb shows in-frame clones only, minus some. The sample contains around 86,000 clones, 83% of which appear only once. The sequence was collected from an elderly woman with acute or convalescent COVID-19. The sample comprised peripheral blood. The chain couples TRBV18 to TRBJ2-2; weak D call: TRBD2 (5 bases). The CDR3 region has the DNA TGTGCCAGCTCACCACTAGCGTCTAGGGAGCTGTTTTTT. Translation: CASSPLASRELFF.